Each of the 8 T cell receptor beta chains below was sequenced from the same sample in a study of shared clonotypes between healthy human individuals. The data were produced by immunoSEQ multiplex PCR, yet TCRdb's version contains in-frame clones alone and is incomplete. The sample lists approximately 1.5 million clones; 97% to 99% were seen once. The sequenced sample was naive CD4+ T cells sorted from blood. Stated subset: CD45RA+ positively selected. The receptor source for this set is a man aged 30-40 years in good health.

The chain combines TRBV7-9 with TRBJ1-1; TRBD1 is a possible D gene (5 bases). The CDR3 loop spans 12 amino acids. CDR1 is SEHNR, CDR2 FQNEAQ, per germline (reference sequence). The V and J ends lost 1 base and 6 bases respectively, with 6 bases between them. CDR3 region: CASSLETAEAFF. DNA of the CDR3: TGTGCCAGCAGCTTAGAGACAGCTGAAGCTTTCTTT.

The chain is built from TRBV15 and TRBJ2-5; unclear D gene. Germline CDR1 LNHNV, CDR2 YYDKDF (reference sequence). This CDR3 has 15 residues. Trimming cost V 1 base and J 1 base, with 10 bases left between them. The CDR3 sequence is CATSRGRPPQETQYF. In DNA, the CDR3 is TGTGCCACCAGCAGAGGCAGGCCCCCCCAAGAGACCCAGTACTTC.

J is TRBJ2-3 and V is TRBV9; no reliable D call. Trimming removed 6 bases at V and 2 bases at J, with 13 bases between. Germline values: CDR1 SGDLS, CDR2 YYNGEE. The CDR3 has 14 amino acids. CDR3 coding DNA: TGTGCCAGCAAGGAAGTTTCGTCCACAGATACGCAGTATTTT. Translated: CASKEVSSTDTQYF.

V and J are TRBV18 and TRBJ2-2; 8 positions agree with TRBD1. This CDR3 comprises 15 residues. Trimming at V came to 8 bases and at J to 0 bases, leaving 5 bases not matched to a gene. The V gene's germline CDR1 is KGHSH and CDR2 LQKENI. The CDR3: CASPTGQANTGELFF. The CDR3 nucleotides read TGTGCCAGCCCGACGGGACAGGCGAACACCGGGGAGCTGTTTTTT.

This chain's CDR3 is CASSSRGPQETQYF. DNA of the CDR3: TGTGCCAGCAGCTCCAGGGGACCTCAAGAGACCCAGTACTTC. The rearrangement links TRBV5-6 to TRBJ2-5; D is possibly TRBD1 (6 bases). V shed 3 bases and J shed 2 bases, with 11 bases lying between them. CDR3 length equals 14 residues. CDR1 SGHDT and CDR2 YYEEEE come from the germline V gene.

The chain couples TRBV5-1 to TRBJ1-1; tentative D call: TRBD1 (5 bases). V was trimmed by 6 bases and J by 1 base, leaving 13 bases between them. This CDR3 is 14 amino acids long. Germline V gene sequence: CDR1 SGHRS, CDR2 YFSETQ. The CDR3 DNA sequence: TGCGCCAGCATGTGGGGCAGCTCGAACACTGAAGCTTTCTTT. It translates to CASMWGSSNTEAFF.

V usage is TRBV6-5 and J usage is TRBJ1-5; D remains unclear. V lost 5 bases to trimming and J lost 7 bases, with 12 bases between them. This CDR3 has 13 amino acids. The germline V gene has CDR1 MNHEY and CDR2 SVGAGI. The DNA for the CDR3 is TGTGCCAGCAGTCTCTCACGGGTCCAGCCCCAGCATTTT. Protein: CASSLSRVQPQHF.

This clone was counted a single time. The chain employs TRBV2 and TRBJ2-7, with D perhaps matching TRBD1 or TRBD2 (5 bases each). Trimming took off 10 bases at V and 0 bases at J, with 19 bases between the two ends. The CDR3 is 15 amino acids. CDR1 is SNHLY and CDR2 is FYNNEI in the germline V gene. This CDR3 is CAILPVAGSSYEQYF. The CDR3 DNA reads TGTGCCATTCTGCCTGTAGCAGGGAGCTCCTACGAGCAGTACTTC.